This T cell receptor beta chain was recorded in a study of T-cell memory formation after mild COVID-19. TCRdb re-analysed the 5' RACE reads in MiXCR, keeping a single row per CDR3 protein. The sample lists about 340,000 distinct CDR3 sequences; around a sixth were seen once. Germline lookup yields CDR1 DFQATT and CDR2 SNEGSKA (reference sequence). The CDR3 is 13 residues long. V lost 6 bases to trimming and J lost 6 bases, with 15 bases between them. Sample: PBMCs or a T cell subset sorted from them (not recorded which). The sequence derives from a man aged 18 to 29 who had mild COVID-19 (a few samples of this study predate the infection). Cell type and time point are not known. The gene calls are TRBV20-1 and TRBJ1-5; D is undetermined. The CDR3 nucleotides read TGCAGTGCCGAGGGAAATTTAGGTCAGCCCCAGCATTTT. This sequence encodes CSAEGNLGQPQHF.